A single sample is the source of the 10 T cell receptor beta chains below, sequenced in a study of identical twins. TCRdb used MiXCR to reprocess the 5' RACE reads, holding one entry per CDR3 protein. The data contain about 530,000 distinct CDR3 sequences, 12% to 15% of them singletons. Another study also made use of these data, one on yellow fever vaccine responses in identical twins.

Sequencing was performed on CD4+ T cells sorted from blood. The receptors come from a woman aged 18-29 years in good health.

The chain has TRBV5-1 and TRBJ2-7, with 12 bases matching TRBD2. V lost 0 bases, J lost 5 bases, and 12 bases stayed unmatched. The length of the CDR3 is 18 residues. The germline V gene encodes CDR1 SGHRS and CDR2 YFSETQ. CDR3 nucleotides: TGCGCCAGCAGCTTGGATCCCGCTAGCGGGAGGGTTCTAAACGAGCAGTACTTC. It is translated as CASSLDPASGRVLNEQYF.

This clonotype was observed at least ten times. V usage is TRBV3-1 and J usage is TRBJ2-3; TRBD1 aligns across 7 bases. CDR1 is LGHDT and CDR2 is YNNKEL in the germline V gene (reference sequence). V lost 2 bases, J lost 1 base, and 6 bases stayed unmatched. The CDR3 sequence is 16 residues long. The CDR3 DNA sequence: TGTGCCAGCAGCCAACTCCCCGGACAGGGCACAGATACGCAGTATTTT. Translating gives CASSQLPGQGTDTQYF.

This clonotype was found many times. This sequence joins TRBV5-6 and TRBJ2-7; D uncertain. The germline V gene has CDR1 SGHDT and CDR2 YYEEEE. This CDR3 is 14 amino acids long. The germline V and J ends were trimmed by 4 bases and 3 bases, with 14 bases remaining between them. CDR3 bases: TGTGCCAGCAGCCTAATGACTCACCACTACGAGCAGTACTTC. Its protein product is CASSLMTHHYEQYF.

This sequence joins TRBV7-6 and TRBJ1-5; TRBD1 might be the D (6 bases). Trimming took 2 bases from V and 2 from J, leaving 19 bases between them. The germline V gene has CDR1 SGHVS and CDR2 FNYEAQ. This CDR3 has 18 amino acids. For the CDR3, the DNA is TGTGCCAGCAGCTTAACTTGGGACATTTGGTTTTGCAATCAGCCCCAGCATTTT. This codes for CASSLTWDIWFCNQPQHF.

This clonotype has a handful of counts. The chain links TRBV5-8 to TRBJ1-5; D is ambiguous. Trimming left V 3 bases short and J 0 bases short, with 10 bases between. Germline V gives CDR1 SGHTS, CDR2 YDEGEE. The CDR3 spans 15 residues. CDR3 sequence: CASSSTQYSNQPQHF. As DNA, the CDR3 is TGTGCCAGCAGCTCGACACAATATAGCAATCAGCCCCAGCATTTT.

The V and J genes are TRBV5-1 and TRBJ2-3; D is undetermined. The CDR3 contains 16 residues. CDR1 and CDR2 (germline): SGHRS, YFSETQ. V lost 0 bases, J lost 2 bases, and 13 bases lay in between. The CDR3 region is CASSLAVVGLTDTQYF. DNA of the CDR3: TGCGCCAGCAGCTTGGCAGTCGTAGGGCTCACAGATACGCAGTATTTT.

V is TRBV3-1 and J is TRBJ2-7; 9 bases match TRBD1. The J segment lost 7 bases and the V segment lost 8 bases, leaving 15 bases of the junction unmatched. Germline loops: CDR1 LGHDT, CDR2 YNNKEL (reference sequence). This CDR3 region has 15 residues. Here the CDR3 reads CASATQGASPREQYF. In DNA, the CDR3 is TGTGCCAGCGCAACACAGGGGGCGAGTCCCCGGGAGCAGTACTTC.

This clonotype has only one observation. The chain has TRBV15 and TRBJ2-3; TRBD2 matches 11 bases. The CDR3 is 15 amino acids. The germline V gene has CDR1 LNHNV and CDR2 YYDKDF (reference sequence). J lost 2 bases, V lost 5 bases, and 3 bases had no gene match. The CDR3 sequence is CATSGGLAVTDTQYF. CDR3 DNA: TGTGCCACCAGCGGGGGACTAGCGGTCACAGATACGCAGTATTTT.

This clonotype is a singleton in its sample. The gene calls are TRBV29-1 and TRBJ2-5; possible D gene TRBD2, 6 bases. Germline V CDR1 and CDR2: SQVTM, ANQGSEA. The CDR3 runs to 13 residues. V was pared by 5 bases and J by 2 bases, with 12 bases between. In DNA, the CDR3 is TGCAGCGTTTCGCCGGGAGAGCAAGAGACCCAGTACTTC. Translated, it gives CSVSPGEQETQYF. The variable domain in full, completed from reference TRBV29-1 and TRBJ2-5, reads SAVISQKPSRDICQRGTSLTIQCQVDSQVTMMFWYRQQPGQSLTLIATANQGSEATYESGFVIDKFPISRPNLTFSTLTVSNMSPEDSSIYLCSVSPGEQETQYFGPGTRLLVL.

In this sample, this clonotype turned up many times. The chain joins TRBV6-5 to TRBJ2-2; 9 bases match TRBD2. The V gene end was trimmed by 4 bases and the J gene end by 4 bases; junction bases not matched to a gene: 7. Germline CDR1 MNHEY, CDR2 SVGAGI. CDR3 length equals 16 residues. CDR3 DNA: TGTGCCAGCAGTTCCCCGACTAGCGGAGGCACCGGGGAGCTGTTTTTT. This translates into CASSSPTSGGTGELFF.